These T cell receptor beta chains were read from a single sample in a study of cytomegalovirus exposure and HLA in healthy donors. Here immunoSEQ multiplex PCR was the method, and the copy in TCRdb shows in-frame clones only, minus some. Here the sample spans about 85,000 clones, around four fifths being singletons. Sequenced material: PBMCs. The receptors originated from a boy aged 10-17 years in good health and CMV-seronegative. Both conserved end residues are trimmed from each CDR3. The order of the fields is J gene, V gene, clone size, CDR3 protein. Expanded clones get a size class; other rows say once, few or many, or leave the size out.

j_gene: TRBJ1-6
v_gene: TRBV5-4
abundance: .
CDR3aa: ASSLQPGQGDSPLH

j_gene: TRBJ2-5
v_gene: TRBV7-2
abundance: .
CDR3aa: ASSLDGKQETQY

j_gene: TRBJ2-1
v_gene: TRBV11-2
abundance: .
CDR3aa: ASSLEGAEQF

j_gene: TRBJ2-5
v_gene: TRBV7-2
abundance: .
CDR3aa: ASSQESWGEQY

j_gene: TRBJ1-1
v_gene: TRBV2
abundance: once
CDR3aa: ASRKRTGDTEAF

j_gene: TRBJ2-1
v_gene: TRBV15
abundance: .
CDR3aa: ATSLRGYNEQF

j_gene: TRBJ1-6
v_gene: TRBV6-5
abundance: .
CDR3aa: ASRYETGRYNSPLH

j_gene: TRBJ2-5
v_gene: TRBV4-3
abundance: .
CDR3aa: ASSRGQGETQY

j_gene: TRBJ2-7
v_gene: TRBV5-4
abundance: .
CDR3aa: ASSFAGKAYEQY

j_gene: TRBJ1-3
v_gene: TRBV28
abundance: .
CDR3aa: ASSFRGDTIY

j_gene: TRBJ2-5
v_gene: TRBV19
abundance: .
CDR3aa: ASSGDYPYQETQY

j_gene: TRBJ2-4
v_gene: TRBV4-1
abundance: .
CDR3aa: ASSQDFSRRADIQY

j_gene: TRBJ1-1
v_gene: TRBV5-4
abundance: once
CDR3aa: ASSLRQGVTEAF

j_gene: TRBJ1-1
v_gene: TRBV19
abundance: once
CDR3aa: AYLVGQGMNTEAF